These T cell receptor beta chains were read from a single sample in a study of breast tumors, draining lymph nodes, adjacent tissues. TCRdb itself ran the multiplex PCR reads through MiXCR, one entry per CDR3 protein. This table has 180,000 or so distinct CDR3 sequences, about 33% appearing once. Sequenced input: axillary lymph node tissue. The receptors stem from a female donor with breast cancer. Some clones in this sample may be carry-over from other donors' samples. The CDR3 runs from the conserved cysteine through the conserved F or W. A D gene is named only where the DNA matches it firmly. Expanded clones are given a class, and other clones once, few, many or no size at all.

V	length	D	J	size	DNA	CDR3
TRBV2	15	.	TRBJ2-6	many	TGTGCCAGCAGTCCCGGTGGGTCTGGGGCCAACGTCCTGACTTTC	CASSPGGSGANVLTF
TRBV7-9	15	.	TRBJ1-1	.	TGTGCCAGCAGCTCCACTGGGCGGGGGAACACTGAAGCTTTCTTT	CASSSTGRGNTEAFF
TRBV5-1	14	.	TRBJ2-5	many	TGCGCCAGCAGACGGACAACCGCTCAAGAGACCCAGTACTTC	CASRRTTAQETQYF
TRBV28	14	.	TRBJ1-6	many	TGTGCCAGCATGGGACACTCCTATAATTCACCCCTCCACTTT	CASMGHSYNSPLHF
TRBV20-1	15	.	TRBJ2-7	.	TGCAGTGCTAGAGTCTTGGGACGGGGCTCCTACGAGCAGTACTTC	CSARVLGRGSYEQYF
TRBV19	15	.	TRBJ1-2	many	TGTGCCAGTGTCCCCCCAGGACGCGGATCCTATGGCTACACCTTC	CASVPPGRGSYGYTF
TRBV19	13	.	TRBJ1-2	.	TGTGCCAGTAGTGAGGCAGGGAGTTATGGCTACACCTTC	CASSEAGSYGYTF
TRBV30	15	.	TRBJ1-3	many	TGTGCCTGGCTTCACAGGGAAAGCTCTGGAAACACCATATATTTT	CAWLHRESSGNTIYF
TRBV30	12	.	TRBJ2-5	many	.	CAFGPGGETQYF
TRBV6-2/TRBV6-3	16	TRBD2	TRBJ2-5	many	TGTGCCAGCAGCTCAGACCTTACTAGCGGGAGGCGGGCCCAGTACTTC	CASSSDLTSGRRAQYF
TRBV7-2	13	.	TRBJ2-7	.	TGTGCCAGCAGGGAGGCCGCTACCTACGAGCAGTACTTC	CASREAATYEQYF
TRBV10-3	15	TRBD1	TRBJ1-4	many	TGTGCCATTGCGGACCAGGGGGCCCATAATGAAAAACTGTTTTTT	CAIADQGAHNEKLFF
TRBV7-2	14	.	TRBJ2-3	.	TGTGCCAGCAGCTTAGAGGGTTCGGTAGATACGCAGTATTTT	CASSLEGSVDTQYF
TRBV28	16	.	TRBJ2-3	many	TGTGCCAGCAGTTCTACCTCGGGCGGGGCCACAGATACGCAGTATTTT	CASSSTSGGATDTQYF
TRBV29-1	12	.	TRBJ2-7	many	TGCAGCGTTGCTAAACAGGGCAACGAGCAGTACTTC	CSVAKQGNEQYF
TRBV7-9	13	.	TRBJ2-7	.	TGTGCCAGTGGGTCGGGGACGACCTACGAGCAGTACTTC	CASGSGTTYEQYF
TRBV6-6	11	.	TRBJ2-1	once	TGTGCCAGCAGTCCTCTGGGTGAGCAGTTCTTC	CASSPLGEQFF
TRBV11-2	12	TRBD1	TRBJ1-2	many	TGTGCCAGCACCGACAGGGGAGGTGGCTACACCTTC	CASTDRGGGYTF
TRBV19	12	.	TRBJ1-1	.	TGTGCCAGTAACTTCCGGAACACTGAAGCTTTCTTT	CASNFRNTEAFF
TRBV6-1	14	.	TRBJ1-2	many	TGTGCCAGCAGTGCCTACAAAGGGGGTAATGGCTACACCTTC	CASSAYKGGNGYTF
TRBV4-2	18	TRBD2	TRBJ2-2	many	TGTGCCAGCAGCCAAGACCTCGCGGGGGGGCCAGGCACCGGGGAGCTGTTTTTT	CASSQDLAGGPGTGELFF
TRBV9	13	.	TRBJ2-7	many	TGTGCCAGCAGCGAGGGTCCTCGGAACGAGCAGTACTTC	CASSEGPRNEQYF
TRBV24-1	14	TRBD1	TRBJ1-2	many	TGTGCCACCAGTGATTTCGGGACAGGTTCTGGCTACACCTTC	CATSDFGTGSGYTF